These 5 T cell receptor beta chains originate from one sample sequenced in a study of T cells in Graves' hyperthyroidism and ophthalmopathy. Researchers took RNA transcripts and amplified the TCR beta CDR3 regions from them. A first-round RT-PCR of the TCR CDR3 used the HTBI primer set. TCRdb re-called the multiplex PCR reads through MiXCR, storing one row per CDR3 protein. Of hundreds of thousands of distinct CDR3 sequences listed, approximately 13% are singletons. The material sequenced was blood. Receptors were obtained from a young woman with Graves' hyperthyroidism that later progressed to Graves' ophthalmopathy.

Ten or more counts support this clonotype. The V call is TRBV27, the J call TRBJ2-1, with 12 bases that match TRBD2. The ends lost 3 bases at V and 8 bases at J; junction bases unmatched: 17. CDR1 is MNHEY and CDR2 is SMNVEV in the germline V gene (reference sequence). This CDR3 spans 19 amino acids. The CDR3 bases are TGTGCCAGCAGTTTCCTTTCTATTCCGACTAGCGGGAGTAGGGATGAGCAGTTCTTC. This encodes CASSFLSIPTSGSRDEQFF.

This clonotype was observed many times. The chain combines TRBV7-2 with TRBJ1-2; 9 bases are a match to TRBD1. Germline V gene lookup returns CDR1 SGHTA and CDR2 FQGNSA. The junction had 7 bases not matched to a gene; V was cut back by 6 bases and J by 2 bases. The CDR3 sequence is 15 residues long. The CDR3 DNA follows: TGTGCCAGCAGATCGTGGGGGACAGGGAACTATGGCTACACCTTC. This translates into CASRSWGTGNYGYTF.

This rearrangement joins TRBV7-9 to TRBJ2-6; TRBD1 aligns across 10 bases. The CDR3 has 17 residues. Per germline, CDR1 SEHNR and CDR2 FQNEAQ (reference sequence). The V gene end was trimmed by 5 bases and the J gene end by 2 bases; junction bases not matched to a gene: 6. The CDR3 coding sequence is TGTGCCAGCAGCATACTGACAGGGGGCGCTGGGGCCAACGTCCTGACTTTC. It specifies CASSILTGGAGANVLTF. Based on the CDR3 plus reference TRBV7-9 and TRBJ2-6, the full variable domain is DTGVSQNPRHKITKRGQNVTFRCDPISEHNRLYWYRQTLGQGPEFLTYFQNEAQLEKSRLLSDRFSAERPKGSFSTLEIQRTEQGDSAMYLCASSILTGGAGANVLTFGAGSRLTVL.

Ten or more counts support this clonotype. This chain links TRBV7-6 with TRBJ2-1; 10 bases are shared with TRBD2. J gave up 0 bases and V 5 bases, and 7 bases lay outside the gene matches. Per the germline V gene, CDR1 is SGHVS and CDR2 is FNYEAQ. CDR3 size: 17 residues. The CDR3, as DNA: TGTGCCAGCAGCCCGCTAGCGGGAGACAGCTCCTACAATGAGCAGTTCTTC. Protein: CASSPLAGDSSYNEQFF.

This clonotype was seen a few times. The DNA of the CDR3 is TGTGCCAGCAGTACTTGGGAGAAGCAGTTCTTC. Protein sequence: CASSTWEKQFF. The rearrangement links TRBV27 to TRBJ2-1, with D maybe TRBD2 (5 bases). The V end was cut by 5 bases, the J end by 11 bases, with 10 bases between. Germline CDR1 is MNHEY and CDR2 is SMNVEV (reference sequence). The CDR3 extends over 11 amino acids.